This T cell receptor beta chain was identified during a study of blood T cell repertoires in COVID-19. The wider study: Acute and convalescent COVID-19 samples came from the United States, Italy and Spain. The analysed material was cDNA or gDNA that came from T cells, B-cell-depleted T cells, or PBMCs.

Study processing details: Amplification of reference gene primers was used by the study to estimate nucleated cell counts. Clones were sequenced by immunoSEQ multiplex PCR, and TCRdb holds only the in-frame ones, with some missing. D and trimming were read from the DNA, whereas the V and J calls and clone size are those reported in that table. The table lists about 120,000 clones, approximately 90% of them singletons, with approximately 4.4% in the top ten. The V and J ends lost 4 bases and 5 bases respectively, with 15 bases between them. The germline V gene has CDR1 SGHRS and CDR2 YFSETQ. The CDR3 length is 15 residues.

This clonotype originated in a woman in her fifties or sixties with acute or convalescent COVID-19. The sequenced material came from peripheral blood. The J gene is TRBJ1-4, the V gene TRBV5-1; D perhaps matches TRBD1 (6 bases). CDR3 sequence: CASSTTGTKNEKLFF. The CDR3 DNA is TGCGCCAGCAGCACCACCGGGACAAAGAATGAAAAACTGTTTTTT.